Each of the 12 T cell receptor beta chains below was sequenced from the same sample in a study of blood T cell repertoires in COVID-19. Sequencing was performed with immunoSEQ multiplex PCR; in TCRdb, only in-frame clones are kept and a portion is missing. The table includes about 140,000 clones, 65% to 80% detected once. The sequencing input was peripheral blood. Every receptor here comes from a man older than 75 with acute or convalescent COVID-19.

CDR3 in amino acids: CASSEQGYEQYF. In nucleotides, the CDR3 is TGTGCCAGCAGTGAACAGGGCTACGAGCAGTACTTC. This chain connects TRBV12-3 or TRBV12-4 to TRBJ2-7; TRBD1 is a possible D gene (6 bases). V lost 5 bases to trimming and J lost 3 bases, with 8 bases between them. CDR3 length equals 12 residues.

This clone was counted only a few times. J is TRBJ2-2 and V is TRBV7-2; D possibly corresponds to TRBD2 (6 bases). Trimming took 5 bases from V and 1 from J, leaving 17 bases between them. Germline CDR1 SGHTA, CDR2 FQGNSA. This CDR3 comprises 17 residues. The CDR3, as DNA: TGTGCCAGCAGCGCGTACGGGACTCCCCAGAACACCGGGGAGCTGTTTTTT. Translated: CASSAYGTPQNTGELFF.

This clone showed up just once. J is TRBJ2-7 and V is TRBV7-2; 10 nucleotides agree with TRBD1. The CDR3 has 18 residues. The V gene's germline CDR1 is SGHTA and CDR2 FQGNSA. Trimming cost V 4 bases and J 2 bases; bases outside gene matches: 14. This CDR3 is CASSSHLSGQGRTYEQYF. In DNA form, the CDR3 reads TGTGCCAGCAGCTCCCACCTGTCGGGACAGGGGCGAACCTACGAGCAGTACTTC.

This rearrangement joins TRBV29-1 to TRBJ2-5, with D possibly matching TRBD2 (5 bases). Trimming took 4 bases from V and 1 from J, leaving 10 bases between them. The CDR3 consists of 13 residues. Looked up from germline, CDR1 is SQVTM and CDR2 is ANQGSEA. CDR3 region: CSVVVAFQETQYF. The CDR3 DNA follows: TGCAGCGTTGTGGTAGCGTTCCAAGAGACCCAGTACTTC.

This clone was detected ten times or more. The sample holds other DNA sequences that translate to the same CDR3. This CDR3 is CASSRSTGQGYSPLHF. The CDR3 DNA is TGTGCCAGCAGCCGATCTACAGGGCAAGGTTATTCACCCCTCCACTTT. The V gene is TRBV5-4, the J gene TRBJ1-6; the D gene is possibly TRBD1 (6 bases). The CDR3 is 16 amino acids. V dropped 4 bases and J dropped 8 bases, with 19 bases sitting between them. The germline CDR1 and CDR2 sequences are SGHNT and YYREEE (reference sequence).

V usage is TRBV3-1 (or the pseudogene TRBV3-2) and J usage is TRBJ2-2, with D hard to call. This CDR3 spans 15 amino acids. Germline V gene data show CDR1 as LGHDT and CDR2 as YNNKEL (reference sequence). Trimming cost V 4 bases and J 5 bases, with 14 bases left between them. The CDR3 spells CASSPDIVLTGELFF. The CDR3 DNA sequence: TGTGCCAGCAGCCCAGACATCGTCCTAACCGGGGAGCTGTTTTTT.

This sequence joins TRBV9 and TRBJ2-1, with TRBD2 matching over 10 bases. The V segment lost 6 bases and the J segment 10 bases; nucleotides outside the gene matches: 10. Germline V gene sequence: CDR1 SGDLS, CDR2 YYNGEE. The CDR3 has 14 amino acids. In DNA, the CDR3 is TGTGCCAGCACGGAGAGCGGGGGGGGCCGGGAGCAGTTCTTC. It encodes CASTESGGGREQFF.

The CDR3 DNA follows: TGTGCCAGCTCACCTCTTAGGACAGGGTATTCTGACACTGAAGCTTTCTTT. It specifies CASSPLRTGYSDTEAFF. The V and J genes are TRBV18 and TRBJ1-1; the match to TRBD1 covers 8 bases. Germline lookup yields CDR1 KGHSH and CDR2 LQKENI. The V gene end was trimmed by 3 bases and the J gene end by 3 bases; junction bases not matched to a gene: 12. The CDR3 length is 17 residues.

V and J are TRBV7-3 and TRBJ1-1; D is unresolved. This CDR3 has 13 residues. Germline V gene lookup returns CDR1 SGHTA and CDR2 FQGTGA. V was trimmed by 5 bases and J by 4 bases, leaving 11 bases between them. CDR3 residues: CASSPWAGTEAFF. The CDR3 DNA is TGTGCCAGCAGCCCATGGGCAGGCACTGAAGCTTTCTTT.

This clone was detected only a few times. The rearrangement joins TRBV6-2 or TRBV6-3 to TRBJ1-5; 7 bases fit TRBD1. V lost 0 bases, J lost 3 bases, and 8 bases stayed unmatched. The CDR3 is 17 amino acids. Germline-derived CDR1 and CDR2 are MNHEY and SVGEGT. This chain's CDR3 is CASSYSQGGPDNQPQHF. The CDR3 nucleotides are TGTGCCAGCAGTTACTCGCAGGGGGGACCCGACAATCAGCCCCAGCATTTT.

The V and J genes are TRBV29-1 and TRBJ2-2; TRBD1 is a possible D gene (6 bases). Per the germline V gene, CDR1 is SQVTM and CDR2 is ANQGSEA. CDR3 length: 15 residues. Trimming took 1 base from V and 4 from J, leaving 13 bases between them. CDR3 sequence reads: CSVEAGVLGTGELFF. For the CDR3, the DNA is TGCAGCGTTGAAGCAGGGGTCCTGGGCACCGGGGAGCTGTTTTTT.

This clone was counted between two and nine times. The rearrangement joins TRBV19 to TRBJ1-5; maybe TRBD1 (6 bases). There are 14 residues in the CDR3. V was clipped by 4 bases and J by 4 bases, with 11 bases between them. Germline V CDR1 and CDR2: LNHDA, SQIVND (reference sequence). Here the CDR3 reads CASSNGGGNQPQHF. The CDR3 region has the DNA TGTGCCAGTAGTAATGGGGGCGGTAATCAGCCCCAGCATTTT. Filled out from reference TRBV19 and TRBJ1-5, the complete variable domain reads DGGITQSPKYLFRKEGQNVTLSCEQNLNHDAMYWYRQDPGQGLRLIYYSQIVNDFQKGDIAEGYSVSREKKESFPLTVTSAQKNPTAFYLCASSNGGGNQPQHFGDGTRLSIL.